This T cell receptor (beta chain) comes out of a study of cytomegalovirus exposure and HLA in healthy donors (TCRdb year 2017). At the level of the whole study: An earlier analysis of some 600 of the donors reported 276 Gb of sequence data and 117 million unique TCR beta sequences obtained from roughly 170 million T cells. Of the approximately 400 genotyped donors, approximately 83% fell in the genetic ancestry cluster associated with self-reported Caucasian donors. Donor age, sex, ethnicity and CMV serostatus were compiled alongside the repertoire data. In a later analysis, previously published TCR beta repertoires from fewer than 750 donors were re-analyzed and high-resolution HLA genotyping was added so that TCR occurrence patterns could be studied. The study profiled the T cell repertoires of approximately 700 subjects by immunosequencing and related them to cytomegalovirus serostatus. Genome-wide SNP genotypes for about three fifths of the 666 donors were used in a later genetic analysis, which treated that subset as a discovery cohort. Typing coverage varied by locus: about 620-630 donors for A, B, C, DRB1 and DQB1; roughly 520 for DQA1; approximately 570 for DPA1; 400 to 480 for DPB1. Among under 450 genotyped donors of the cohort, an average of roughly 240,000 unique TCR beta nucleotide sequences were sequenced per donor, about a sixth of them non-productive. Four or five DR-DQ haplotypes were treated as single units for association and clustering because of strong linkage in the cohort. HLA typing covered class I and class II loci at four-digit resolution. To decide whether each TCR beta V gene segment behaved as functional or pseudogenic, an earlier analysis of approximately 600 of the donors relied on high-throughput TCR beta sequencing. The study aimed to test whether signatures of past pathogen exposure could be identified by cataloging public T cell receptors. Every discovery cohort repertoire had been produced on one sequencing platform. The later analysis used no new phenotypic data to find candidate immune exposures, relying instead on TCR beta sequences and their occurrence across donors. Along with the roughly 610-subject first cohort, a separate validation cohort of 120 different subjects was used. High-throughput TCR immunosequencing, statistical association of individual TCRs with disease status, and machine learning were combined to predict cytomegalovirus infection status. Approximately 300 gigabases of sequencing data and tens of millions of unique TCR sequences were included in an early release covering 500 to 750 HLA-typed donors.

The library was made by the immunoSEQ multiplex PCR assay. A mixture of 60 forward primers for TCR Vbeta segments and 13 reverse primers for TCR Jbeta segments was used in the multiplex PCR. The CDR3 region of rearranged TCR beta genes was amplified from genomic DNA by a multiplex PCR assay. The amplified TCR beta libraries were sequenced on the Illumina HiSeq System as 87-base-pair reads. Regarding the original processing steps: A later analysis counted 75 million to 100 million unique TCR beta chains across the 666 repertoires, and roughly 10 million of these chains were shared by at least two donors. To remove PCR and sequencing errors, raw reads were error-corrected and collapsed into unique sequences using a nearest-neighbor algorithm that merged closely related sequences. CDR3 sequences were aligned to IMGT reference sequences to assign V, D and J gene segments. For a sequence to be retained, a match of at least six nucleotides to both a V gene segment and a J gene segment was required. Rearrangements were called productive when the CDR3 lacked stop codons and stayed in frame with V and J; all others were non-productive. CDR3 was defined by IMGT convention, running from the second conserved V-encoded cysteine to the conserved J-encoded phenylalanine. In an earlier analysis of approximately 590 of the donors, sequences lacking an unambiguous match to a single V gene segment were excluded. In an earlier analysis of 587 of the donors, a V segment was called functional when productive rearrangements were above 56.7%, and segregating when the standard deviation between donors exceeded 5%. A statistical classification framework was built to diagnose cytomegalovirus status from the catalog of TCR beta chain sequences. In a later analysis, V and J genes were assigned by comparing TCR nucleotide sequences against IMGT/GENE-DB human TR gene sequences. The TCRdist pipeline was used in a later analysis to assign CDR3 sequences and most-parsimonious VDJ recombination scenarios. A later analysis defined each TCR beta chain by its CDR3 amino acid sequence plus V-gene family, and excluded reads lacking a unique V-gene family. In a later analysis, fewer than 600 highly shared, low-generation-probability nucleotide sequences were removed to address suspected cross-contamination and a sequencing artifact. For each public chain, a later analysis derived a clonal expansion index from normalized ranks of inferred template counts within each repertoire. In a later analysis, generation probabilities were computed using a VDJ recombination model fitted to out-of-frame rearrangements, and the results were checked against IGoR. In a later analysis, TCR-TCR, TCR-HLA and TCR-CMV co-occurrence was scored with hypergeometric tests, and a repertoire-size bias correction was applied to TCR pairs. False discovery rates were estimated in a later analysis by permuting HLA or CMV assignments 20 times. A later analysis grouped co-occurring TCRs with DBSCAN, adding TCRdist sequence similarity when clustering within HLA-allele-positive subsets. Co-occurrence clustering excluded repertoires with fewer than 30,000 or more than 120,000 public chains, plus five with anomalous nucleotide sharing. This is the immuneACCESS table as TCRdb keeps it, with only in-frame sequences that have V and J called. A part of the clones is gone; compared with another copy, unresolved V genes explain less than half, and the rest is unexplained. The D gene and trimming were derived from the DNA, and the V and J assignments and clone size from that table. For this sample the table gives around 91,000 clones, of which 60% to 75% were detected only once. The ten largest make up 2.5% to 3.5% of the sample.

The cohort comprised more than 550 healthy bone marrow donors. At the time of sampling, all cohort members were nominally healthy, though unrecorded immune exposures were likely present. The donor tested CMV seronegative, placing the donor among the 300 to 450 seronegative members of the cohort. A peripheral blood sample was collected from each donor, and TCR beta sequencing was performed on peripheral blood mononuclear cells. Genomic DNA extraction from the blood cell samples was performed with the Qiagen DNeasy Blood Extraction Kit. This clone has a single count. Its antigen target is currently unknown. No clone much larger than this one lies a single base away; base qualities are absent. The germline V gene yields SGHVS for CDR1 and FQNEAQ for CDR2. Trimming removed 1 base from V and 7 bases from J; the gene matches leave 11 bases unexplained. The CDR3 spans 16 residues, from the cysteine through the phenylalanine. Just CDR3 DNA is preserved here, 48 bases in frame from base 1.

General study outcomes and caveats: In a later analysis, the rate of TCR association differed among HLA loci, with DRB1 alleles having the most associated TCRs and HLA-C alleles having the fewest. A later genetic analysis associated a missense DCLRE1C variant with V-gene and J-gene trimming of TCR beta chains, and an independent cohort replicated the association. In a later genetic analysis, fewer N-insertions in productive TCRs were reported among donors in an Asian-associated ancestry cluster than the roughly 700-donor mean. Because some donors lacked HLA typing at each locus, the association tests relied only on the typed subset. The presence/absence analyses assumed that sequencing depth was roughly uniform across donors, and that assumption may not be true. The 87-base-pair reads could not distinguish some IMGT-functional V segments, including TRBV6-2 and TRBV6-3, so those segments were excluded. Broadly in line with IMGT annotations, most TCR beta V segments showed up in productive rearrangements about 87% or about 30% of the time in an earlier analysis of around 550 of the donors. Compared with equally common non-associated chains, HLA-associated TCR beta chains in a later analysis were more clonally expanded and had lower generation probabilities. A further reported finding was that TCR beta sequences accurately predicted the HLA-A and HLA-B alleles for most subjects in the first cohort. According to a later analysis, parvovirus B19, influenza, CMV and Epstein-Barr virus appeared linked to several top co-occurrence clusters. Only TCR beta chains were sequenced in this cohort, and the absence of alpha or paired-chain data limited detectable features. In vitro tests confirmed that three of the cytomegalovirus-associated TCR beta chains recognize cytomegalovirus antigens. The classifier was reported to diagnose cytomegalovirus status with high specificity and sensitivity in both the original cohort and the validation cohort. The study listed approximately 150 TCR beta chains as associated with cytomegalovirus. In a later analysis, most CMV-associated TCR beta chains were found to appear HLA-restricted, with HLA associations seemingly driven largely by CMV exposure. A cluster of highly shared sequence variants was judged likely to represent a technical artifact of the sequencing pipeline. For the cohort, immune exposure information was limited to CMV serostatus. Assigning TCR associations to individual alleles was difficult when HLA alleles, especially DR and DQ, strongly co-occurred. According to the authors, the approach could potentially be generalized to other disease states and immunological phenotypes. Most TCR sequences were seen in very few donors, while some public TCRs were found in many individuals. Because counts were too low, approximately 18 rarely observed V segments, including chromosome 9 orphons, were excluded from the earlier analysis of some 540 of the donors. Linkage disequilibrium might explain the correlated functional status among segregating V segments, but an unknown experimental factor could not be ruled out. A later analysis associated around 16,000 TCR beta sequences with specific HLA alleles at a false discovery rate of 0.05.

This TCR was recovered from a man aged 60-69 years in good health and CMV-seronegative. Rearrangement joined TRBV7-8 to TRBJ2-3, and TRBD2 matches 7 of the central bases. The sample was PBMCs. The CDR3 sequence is CASSLVMAGVGNTQYF. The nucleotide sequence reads TGTGCCAGCAGCTTAGTTATGGCGGGGGTAGGAAATACGCAGTATTTT.